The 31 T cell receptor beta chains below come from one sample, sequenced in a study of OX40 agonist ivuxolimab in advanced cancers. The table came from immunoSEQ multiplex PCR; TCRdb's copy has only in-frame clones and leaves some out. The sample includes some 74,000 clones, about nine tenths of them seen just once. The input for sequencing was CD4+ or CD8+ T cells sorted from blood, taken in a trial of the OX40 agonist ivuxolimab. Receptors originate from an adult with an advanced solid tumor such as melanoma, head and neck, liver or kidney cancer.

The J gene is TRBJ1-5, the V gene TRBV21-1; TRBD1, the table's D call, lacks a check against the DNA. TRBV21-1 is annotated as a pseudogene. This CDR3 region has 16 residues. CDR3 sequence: CASSKGAGLGNQPQHF. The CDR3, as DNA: TGTGCCAGCAGCAAGGGGGCAGGGTTAGGGAATCAGCCCCAGCATTTT.

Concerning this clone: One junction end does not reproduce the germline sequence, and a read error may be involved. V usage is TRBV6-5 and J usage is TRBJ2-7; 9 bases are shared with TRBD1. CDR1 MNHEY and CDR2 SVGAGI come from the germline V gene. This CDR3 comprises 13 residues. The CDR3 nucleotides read TGTGCCAGCAGTTCGGGACAGGGTTTCCCCCCACACTTC. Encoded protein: CASSSGQGFPPHF.

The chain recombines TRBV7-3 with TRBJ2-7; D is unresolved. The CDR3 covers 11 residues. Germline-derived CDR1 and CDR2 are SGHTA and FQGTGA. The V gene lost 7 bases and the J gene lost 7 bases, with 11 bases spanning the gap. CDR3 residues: CASTVLGEQYF. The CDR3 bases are TGTGCCAGCACCGTCCTCGGGGAGCAGTACTTC. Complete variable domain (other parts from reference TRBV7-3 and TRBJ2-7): GAGVSQTPSNKVTEKGKYVELRCDPISGHTALYWYRQSLGQGPEFLIYFQGTGAADDSGLPNDRFFAVRPEGSVSTLKIQRTERGDSAVYLCASTVLGEQYFGPGTRLTVT.

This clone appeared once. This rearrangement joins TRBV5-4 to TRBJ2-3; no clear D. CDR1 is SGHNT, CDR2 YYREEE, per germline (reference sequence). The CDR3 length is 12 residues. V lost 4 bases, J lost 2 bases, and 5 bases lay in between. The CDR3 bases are TGTGCCAGCAGCGGTAACACAGATACGCAGTATTTT. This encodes CASSGNTDTQYF.

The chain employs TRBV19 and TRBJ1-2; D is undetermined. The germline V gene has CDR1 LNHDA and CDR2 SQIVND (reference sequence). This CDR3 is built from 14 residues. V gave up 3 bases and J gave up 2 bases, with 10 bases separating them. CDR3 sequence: CASSILTANYGYTF. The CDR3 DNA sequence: TGTGCCAGTAGTATTCTCACAGCGAACTATGGCTACACCTTC.

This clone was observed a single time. The DNA of the CDR3 is TGTGCCAGCAGTTCCATATACGGGACGGATAACTATGGCTACACCTTC. It translates to CASSSIYGTDNYGYTF. V and J are TRBV6-5 and TRBJ1-2; D might be TRBD1 (5 bases). This CDR3 region has 16 residues. Germline-derived CDR1 and CDR2 are MNHEY and SVGAGI. Trimming removed 4 bases from V and 1 base from J, with 16 bases in between.

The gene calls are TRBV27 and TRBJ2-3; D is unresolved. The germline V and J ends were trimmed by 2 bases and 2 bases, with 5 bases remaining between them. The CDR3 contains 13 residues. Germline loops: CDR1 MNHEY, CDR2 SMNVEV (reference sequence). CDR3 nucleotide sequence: TGTGCCAGCAGTTTACAATTCACAGATACGCAGTATTTT. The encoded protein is CASSLQFTDTQYF.

The CDR3 region has the DNA TGCAGCGTCGGTGACTGGGTCACTGAAGCTTTCTTT. Translated: CSVGDWVTEAFF. The gene calls are TRBV29-1 and TRBJ1-1; D gene unclear. The germline V and J ends were trimmed by 6 bases and 4 bases, with 12 bases remaining between them. CDR3 size: 12 residues. Germline V gene sequence: CDR1 SQVTM, CDR2 ANQGSEA.

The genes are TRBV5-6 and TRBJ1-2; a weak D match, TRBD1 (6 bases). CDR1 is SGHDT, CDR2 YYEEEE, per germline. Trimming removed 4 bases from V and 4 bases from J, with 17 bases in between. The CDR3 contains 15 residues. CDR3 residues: CASSRTVGALYGYTF. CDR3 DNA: TGTGCCAGCAGCCGGACAGTGGGGGCTCTCTATGGCTACACCTTC.

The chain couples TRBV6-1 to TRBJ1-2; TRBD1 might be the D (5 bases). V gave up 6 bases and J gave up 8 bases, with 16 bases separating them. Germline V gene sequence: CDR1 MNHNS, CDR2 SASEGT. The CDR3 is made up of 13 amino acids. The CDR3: CASRSLGTSGYTF. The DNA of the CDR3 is TGTGCCAGCAGAAGCTTAGGGACTTCGGGCTACACCTTC.

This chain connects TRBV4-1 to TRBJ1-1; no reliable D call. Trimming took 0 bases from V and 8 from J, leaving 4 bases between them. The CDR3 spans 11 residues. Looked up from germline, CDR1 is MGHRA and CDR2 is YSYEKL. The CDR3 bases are TGCGCCAGCAGCCAAGACAGCGAAGCTTTCTTT. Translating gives CASSQDSEAFF.

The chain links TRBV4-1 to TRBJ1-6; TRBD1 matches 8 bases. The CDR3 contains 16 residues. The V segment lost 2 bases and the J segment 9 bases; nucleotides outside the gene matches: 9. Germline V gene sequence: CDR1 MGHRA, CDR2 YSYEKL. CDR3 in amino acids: CASSQSVARGPSPLHF. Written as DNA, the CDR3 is TGCGCCAGCAGCCAAAGTGTGGCCAGGGGGCCTTCACCCCTCCACTTT.

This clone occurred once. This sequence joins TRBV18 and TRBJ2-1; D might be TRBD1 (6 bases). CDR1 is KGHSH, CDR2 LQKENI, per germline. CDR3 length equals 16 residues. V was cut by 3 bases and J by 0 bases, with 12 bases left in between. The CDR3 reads CASSPRADSSYNEQFF. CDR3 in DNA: TGTGCCAGCTCACCTCGGGCGGACAGCTCCTACAATGAGCAGTTCTTC.

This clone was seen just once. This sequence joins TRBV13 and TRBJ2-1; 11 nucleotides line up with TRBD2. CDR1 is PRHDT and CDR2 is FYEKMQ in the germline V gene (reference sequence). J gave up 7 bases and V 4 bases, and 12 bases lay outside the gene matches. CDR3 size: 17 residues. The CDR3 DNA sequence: TGTGCCAGCAGCTCAGGGAATCTAGCGGGGGGCGAGAATGAGCAGTTCTTC. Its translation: CASSSGNLAGGENEQFF.

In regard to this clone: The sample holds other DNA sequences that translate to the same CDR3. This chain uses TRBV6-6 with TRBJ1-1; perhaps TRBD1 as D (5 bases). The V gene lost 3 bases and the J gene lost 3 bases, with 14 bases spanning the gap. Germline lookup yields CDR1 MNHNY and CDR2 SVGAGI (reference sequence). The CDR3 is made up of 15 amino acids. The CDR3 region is CASSYSAVGDTEAFF. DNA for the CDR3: TGTGCCAGCAGTTATTCGGCCGTGGGGGACACTGAAGCTTTCTTT.

This chain's CDR3 is CASSTRAGSNTEAFF. The CDR3, as DNA: TGTGCCAGTAGTACCCGGGCGGGGTCGAACACTGAAGCTTTCTTT. This chain connects TRBV19 to TRBJ1-1; unclear D gene. In germline, CDR1 is LNHDA, CDR2 SQIVND (reference sequence). The CDR3 length is 15 residues. Trimming shortened V by 4 bases and J by 1 base, and 13 bases separated the two germline ends. Looking up the rest from reference TRBV19 and TRBJ1-1 gives the full variable domain: DGGITQSPKYLFRKEGQNVTLSCEQNLNHDAMYWYRQDPGQGLRLIYYSQIVNDFQKGDIAEGYSVSREKKESFPLTVTSAQKNPTAFYLCASSTRAGSNTEAFFGQGTRLTVV.

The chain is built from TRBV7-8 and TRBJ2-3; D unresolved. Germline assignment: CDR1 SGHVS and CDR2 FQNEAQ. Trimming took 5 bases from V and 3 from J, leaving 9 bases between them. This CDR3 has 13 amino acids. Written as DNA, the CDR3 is TGTGCCAGCAGCGCGGATCTGACAGATACGCAGTATTTT. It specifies CASSADLTDTQYF.

In nucleotides, the CDR3 is TGTGCCAGCAGGGCCGACGGACAGGGAAACACCATATATTTT. Translated: CASRADGQGNTIYF. The chain is built from TRBV2 and TRBJ1-3; the D gene is possibly TRBD1 (6 bases). The CDR3 sequence is 14 residues long. V lost 6 bases and J 4 bases, leaving 13 bases between the germline ends. Germline assignment: CDR1 SNHLY and CDR2 FYNNEI.

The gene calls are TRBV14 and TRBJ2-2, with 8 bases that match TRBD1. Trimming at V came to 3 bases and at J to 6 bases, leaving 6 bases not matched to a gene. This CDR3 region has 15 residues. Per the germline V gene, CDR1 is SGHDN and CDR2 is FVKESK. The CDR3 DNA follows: TGTGCCAGCAGCCAGGGACAGGTTTTCTCCGGGGAGCTGTTTTTT. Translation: CASSQGQVFSGELFF.

The CDR3 region is CASSVYRGSEAFF. In DNA, the CDR3 is TGTGCCAGCAGTGTCTACAGGGGGAGTGAAGCTTTCTTT. This sequence joins TRBV6-4 and TRBJ1-1; 8 positions agree with TRBD1. Per the germline V gene, CDR1 is MRHNA and CDR2 is SNTAGT. The junction had 5 bases not matched to a gene; V was cut back by 4 bases and J by 7 bases. This CDR3 comprises 13 residues.

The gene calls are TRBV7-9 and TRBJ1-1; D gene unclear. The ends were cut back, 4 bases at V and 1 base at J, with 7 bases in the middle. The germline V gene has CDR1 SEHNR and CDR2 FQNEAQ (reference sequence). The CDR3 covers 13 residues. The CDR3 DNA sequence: TGTGCCAGCAGCTCCGGCGGGAACACTGAAGCTTTCTTT. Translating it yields CASSSGGNTEAFF.

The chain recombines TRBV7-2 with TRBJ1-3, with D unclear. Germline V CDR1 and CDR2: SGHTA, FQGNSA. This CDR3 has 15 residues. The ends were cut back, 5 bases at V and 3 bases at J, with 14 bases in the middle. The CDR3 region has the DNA TGTGCCAGCAGCACGTACCCCCCAGATGGAAACACCATATATTTT. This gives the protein CASSTYPPDGNTIYF.

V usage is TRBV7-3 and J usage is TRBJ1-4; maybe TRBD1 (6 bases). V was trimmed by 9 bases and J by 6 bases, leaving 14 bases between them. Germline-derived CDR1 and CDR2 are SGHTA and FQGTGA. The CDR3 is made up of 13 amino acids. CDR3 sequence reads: CARGAGWDEKLFF. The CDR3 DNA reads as TGTGCCAGGGGGGCAGGATGGGATGAAAAACTGTTTTTT. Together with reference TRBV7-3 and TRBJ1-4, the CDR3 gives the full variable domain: GAGVSQTPSNKVTEKGKYVELRCDPISGHTALYWYRQSLGQGPEFLIYFQGTGAADDSGLPNDRFFAVRPEGSVSTLKIQRTERGDSAVYLCARGAGWDEKLFFGSGTQLSVL.

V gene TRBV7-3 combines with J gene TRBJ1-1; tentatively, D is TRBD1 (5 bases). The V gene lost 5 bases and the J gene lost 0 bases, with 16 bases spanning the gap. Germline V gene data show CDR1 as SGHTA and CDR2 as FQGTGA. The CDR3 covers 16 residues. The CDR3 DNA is TGTGCCAGCAGCCCACCTCCTCGACAGATGAACACTGAAGCTTTCTTT. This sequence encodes CASSPPPRQMNTEAFF.

CDR3 sequence reads: CASSAARATGNTIYF. DNA for the CDR3: TGTGCCAGCAGTGCAGCCCGGGCGACTGGAAACACCATATATTTT. The chain recombines TRBV2 with TRBJ1-3, with D unclear. Germline loops: CDR1 SNHLY, CDR2 FYNNEI. This CDR3 is 15 amino acids long. Trimming cost V 4 bases and J 2 bases, with 12 bases left between them. Full variable domain (rest looked up from reference TRBV2 and TRBJ1-3): EPEVTQTPSHQVTQMGQEVILRCVPISNHLYFYWYRQILGQKVEFLVSFYNNEISEKSEIFDDQFSVERPDGSNFTLKIRSTKLEDSAMYFCASSAARATGNTIYFGEGSWLTVV.

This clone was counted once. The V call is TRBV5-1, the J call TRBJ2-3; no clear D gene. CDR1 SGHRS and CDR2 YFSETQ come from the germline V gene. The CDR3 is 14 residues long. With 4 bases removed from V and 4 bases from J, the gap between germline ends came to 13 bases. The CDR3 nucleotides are TGCGCCAGCAGCGTTGGAACTGGGGCAGATACGCAGTATTTT. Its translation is CASSVGTGADTQYF.

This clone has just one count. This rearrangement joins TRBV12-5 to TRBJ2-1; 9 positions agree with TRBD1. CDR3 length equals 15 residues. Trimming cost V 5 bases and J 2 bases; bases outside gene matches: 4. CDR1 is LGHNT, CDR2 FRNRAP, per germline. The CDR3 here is CASGRGQGTYNEQFF. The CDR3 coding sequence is TGTGCTAGTGGTCGTGGACAGGGGACCTACAATGAGCAGTTCTTC.

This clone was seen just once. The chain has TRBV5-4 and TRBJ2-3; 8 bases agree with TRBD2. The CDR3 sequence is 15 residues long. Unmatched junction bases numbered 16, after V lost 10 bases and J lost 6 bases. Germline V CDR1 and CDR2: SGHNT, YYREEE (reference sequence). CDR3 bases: TGTGCCTCCTCACCGGCGGGGGGAACACGGGATACGCAGTATTTT. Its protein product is CASSPAGGTRDTQYF.

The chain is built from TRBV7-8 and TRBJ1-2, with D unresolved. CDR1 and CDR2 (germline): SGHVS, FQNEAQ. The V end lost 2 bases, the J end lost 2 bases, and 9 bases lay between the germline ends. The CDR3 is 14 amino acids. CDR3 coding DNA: TGTGCCAGCAGCTTATTCGCCGGAAACTATGGCTACACCTTC. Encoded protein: CASSLFAGNYGYTF.

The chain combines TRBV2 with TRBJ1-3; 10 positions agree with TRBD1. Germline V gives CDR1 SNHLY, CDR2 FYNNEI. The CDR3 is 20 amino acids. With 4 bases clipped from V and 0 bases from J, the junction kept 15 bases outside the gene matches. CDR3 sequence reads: CASSVRQGASFSSSGNTIYF. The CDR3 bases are TGTGCCAGCAGTGTCCGACAGGGGGCCTCGTTCTCAAGCTCTGGAAACACCATATATTTT.

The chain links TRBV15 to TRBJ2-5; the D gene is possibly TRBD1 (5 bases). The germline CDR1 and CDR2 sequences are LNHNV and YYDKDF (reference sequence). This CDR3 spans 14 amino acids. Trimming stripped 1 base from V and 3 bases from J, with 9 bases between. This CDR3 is CATSRVDRKETQYF. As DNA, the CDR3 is TGTGCCACCAGCAGAGTTGACAGAAAAGAGACCCAGTACTTC. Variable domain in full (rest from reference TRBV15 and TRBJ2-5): DAMVIQNPRYQVTQFGKPVTLSCSQTLNHNVMYWYQQKSSQAPKLLFHYYDKDFNNEADTPDNFQSRRPNTSFCFLDIRSPGLGDTAMYLCATSRVDRKETQYFGPGTRLLVL.